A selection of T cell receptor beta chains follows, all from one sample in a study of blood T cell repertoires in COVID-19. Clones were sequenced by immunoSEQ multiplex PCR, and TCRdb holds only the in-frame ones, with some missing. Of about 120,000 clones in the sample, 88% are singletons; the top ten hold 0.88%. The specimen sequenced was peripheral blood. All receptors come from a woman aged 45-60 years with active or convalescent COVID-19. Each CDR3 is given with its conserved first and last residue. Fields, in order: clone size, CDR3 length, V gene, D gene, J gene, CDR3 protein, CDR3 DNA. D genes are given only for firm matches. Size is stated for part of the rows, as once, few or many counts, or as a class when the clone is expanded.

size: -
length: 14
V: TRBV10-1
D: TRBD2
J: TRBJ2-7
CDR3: CASRASGPSYEQYF
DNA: TGCGCCAGCAGGGCTAGCGGCCCTTCCTACGAGCAGTACTTC

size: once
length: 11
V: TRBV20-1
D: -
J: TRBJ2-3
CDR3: CSARDSHTQYF
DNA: TGCAGTGCTAGAGATAGCCATACGCAGTATTTT

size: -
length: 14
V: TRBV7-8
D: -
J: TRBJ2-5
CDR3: CASSMRSNLETQYF
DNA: TGTGCCAGCAGCATGCGATCGAACTTAGAGACCCAGTACTTC

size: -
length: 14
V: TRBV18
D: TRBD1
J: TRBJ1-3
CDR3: CASSLDRAGNTIYF
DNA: TGTGCCAGCTCCCTGGACAGGGCCGGAAACACCATATATTTT

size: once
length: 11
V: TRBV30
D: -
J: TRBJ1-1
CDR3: CAWSVRAEAFF
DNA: TGTGCCTGGAGTGTACGGGCTGAAGCTTTCTTT

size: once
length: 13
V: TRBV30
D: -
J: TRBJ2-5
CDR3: CAWSVAGGTGGYF
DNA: -

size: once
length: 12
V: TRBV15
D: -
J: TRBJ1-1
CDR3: CATSRDQDRTYF
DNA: TGTGCCACCAGCAGAGATCAGGACAGAACCTACTTT

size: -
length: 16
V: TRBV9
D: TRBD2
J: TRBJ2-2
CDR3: CASSAEGLAGTGELFF
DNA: TGTGCCAGCAGCGCTGAAGGACTAGCGGGCACCGGGGAGCTGTTTTTT

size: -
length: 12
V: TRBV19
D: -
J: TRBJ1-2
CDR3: CASSMIGYGYTF
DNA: TGTGCCAGTAGTATGATCGGTTATGGCTACACCTTC

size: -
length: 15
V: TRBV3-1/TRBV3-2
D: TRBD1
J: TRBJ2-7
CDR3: CASSHRQGCAYEQYF
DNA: TGTGCCAGCAGCCACCGACAGGGATGCGCCTACGAGCAGTACTTC

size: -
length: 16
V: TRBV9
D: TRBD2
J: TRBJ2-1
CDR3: CASSVGSGNSYNEQFF
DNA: TGTGCCAGCAGCGTAGGGAGCGGGAACTCCTACAATGAGCAGTTCTTC

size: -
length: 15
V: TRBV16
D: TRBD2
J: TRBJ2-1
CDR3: CASSQGTSGYNEQFF
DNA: TGTGCCAGCAGCCAAGGGACTAGCGGGTACAATGAGCAGTTCTTC

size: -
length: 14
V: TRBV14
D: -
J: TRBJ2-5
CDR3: CASSRGSVRETQYF
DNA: TGTGCCAGCAGCCGAGGGAGTGTCCGGGAGACCCAGTACTTC

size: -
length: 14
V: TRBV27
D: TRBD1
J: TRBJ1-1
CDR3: CASRKGALNTEAFF
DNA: TGTGCCAGCAGGAAGGGGGCATTGAACACTGAAGCTTTCTTT

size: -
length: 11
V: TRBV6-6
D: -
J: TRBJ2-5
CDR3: CAHGPTETQYF
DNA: TGTGCCCATGGCCCCACGGAGACCCAGTACTTC

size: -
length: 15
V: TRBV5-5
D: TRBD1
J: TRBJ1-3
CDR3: CASSLRQGNGNTIYF
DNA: TGTGCCAGCAGCTTGAGACAGGGGAACGGAAACACCATATATTTT

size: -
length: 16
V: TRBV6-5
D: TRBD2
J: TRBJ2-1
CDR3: CASSYGGEGSYNEQFF
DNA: TGTGCCAGCAGTTATGGGGGGGAAGGGTCCTACAATGAGCAGTTCTTC

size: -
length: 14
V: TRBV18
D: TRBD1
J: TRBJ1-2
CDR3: CASSPDRDAYGYTF
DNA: TGTGCCAGCTCACCTGACAGGGACGCCTATGGCTACACCTTC

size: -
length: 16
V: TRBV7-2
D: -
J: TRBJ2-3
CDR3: CASSVGRRSDTDTQYF
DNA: TGTGCCAGCAGTGTAGGGAGGAGGTCGGACACAGATACGCAGTATTTT

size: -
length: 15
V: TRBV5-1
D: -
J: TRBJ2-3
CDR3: CASSYQGGPTDTQYF
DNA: TGCGCCAGCAGCTATCAGGGGGGCCCCACAGATACGCAGTATTTT

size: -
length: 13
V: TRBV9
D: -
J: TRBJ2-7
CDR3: CASSVRQGGEQYF
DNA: TGTGCCAGCAGCGTTAGGCAGGGCGGCGAGCAGTACTTC

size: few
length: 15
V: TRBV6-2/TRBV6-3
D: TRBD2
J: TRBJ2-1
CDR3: CASSYEAGVVNEQFF
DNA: TGTGCCAGCAGTTACGAAGCGGGAGTCGTCAATGAGCAGTTCTTC

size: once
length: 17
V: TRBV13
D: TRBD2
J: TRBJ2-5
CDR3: CASSLGLAGGGGETQYF
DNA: TGTGCCAGCAGCTTAGGACTAGCGGGAGGGGGAGGAGAGACCCAGTACTTC

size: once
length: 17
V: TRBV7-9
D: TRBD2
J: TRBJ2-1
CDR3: CASSLLALAGGYNEQFF
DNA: TGTGCCAGCAGCTTATTGGCCCTAGCGGGAGGTTACAATGAGCAGTTCTTC

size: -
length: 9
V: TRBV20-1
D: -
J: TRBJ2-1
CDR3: CSAVNEQFF
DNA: TGCAGTGCTGTAAATGAGCAGTTCTTC

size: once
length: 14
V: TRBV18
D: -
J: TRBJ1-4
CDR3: CASSPQRGNEKLFF
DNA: TGTGCCAGCTCACCACAGCGTGGGAATGAAAAACTGTTTTTT

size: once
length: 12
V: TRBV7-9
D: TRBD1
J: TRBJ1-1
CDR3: CASSLGDSEAFF
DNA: TGTGCCAGCAGCTTAGGGGACAGTGAAGCTTTCTTT

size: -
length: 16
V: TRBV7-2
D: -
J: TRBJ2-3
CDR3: CASSLLGGGATDTQYF
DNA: TGTGCCAGCAGCTTATTAGGGGGAGGGGCGACAGATACGCAGTATTTT

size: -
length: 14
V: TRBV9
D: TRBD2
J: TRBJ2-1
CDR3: CASSVGGRGDEQFF
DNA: TGTGCCAGCAGCGTTGGCGGGAGAGGCGATGAGCAGTTCTTC

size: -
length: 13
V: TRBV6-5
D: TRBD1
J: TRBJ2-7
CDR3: CASRGTGDYEQYF
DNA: TGTGCCAGCAGAGGGACAGGGGACTACGAGCAGTACTTC

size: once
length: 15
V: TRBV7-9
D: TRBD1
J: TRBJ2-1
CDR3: CASTLGGQGWNEQFF
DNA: TGTGCCAGCACCCTAGGGGGACAGGGGTGGAATGAGCAGTTCTTC

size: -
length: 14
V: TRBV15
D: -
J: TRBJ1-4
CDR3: CATSREGVDEKLFF
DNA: TGTGCCACCAGCAGAGAAGGGGTCGATGAAAAACTGTTTTTT

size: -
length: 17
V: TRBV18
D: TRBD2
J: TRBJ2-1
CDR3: CASSPTWGTSGRNEQFF
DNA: TGTGCCAGCTCACCTACCTGGGGGACTAGCGGGAGGAATGAGCAGTTCTTC

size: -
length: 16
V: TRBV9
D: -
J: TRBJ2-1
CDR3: CASSLLSGRSYNEQFF
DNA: TGTGCCAGCAGCCTCCTCAGTGGGAGGTCCTACAATGAGCAGTTCTTC

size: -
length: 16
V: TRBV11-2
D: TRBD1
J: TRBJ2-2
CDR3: CASSSRQGFKDGELFF
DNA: TGTGCCAGCAGCTCCAGACAGGGGTTTAAGGACGGGGAGCTGTTTTTT

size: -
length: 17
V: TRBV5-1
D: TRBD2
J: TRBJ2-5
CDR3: CASSARLAGGRQETQYF
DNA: TGCGCCAGCAGCGCTCGACTAGCGGGAGGGAGGCAAGAGACCCAGTACTTC

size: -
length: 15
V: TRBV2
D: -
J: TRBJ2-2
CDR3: CASSGGVAKTGELFF
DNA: TGTGCCAGCAGTGGTGGAGTAGCGAAGACCGGGGAGCTGTTTTTT

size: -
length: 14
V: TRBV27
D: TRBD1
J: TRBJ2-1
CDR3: CASSLPDRVGEQFF
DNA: TGTGCCAGCAGTTTACCCGACAGGGTAGGTGAGCAGTTCTTC

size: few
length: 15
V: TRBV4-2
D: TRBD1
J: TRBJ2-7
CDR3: CASSYSGTGGYEQYF
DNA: TGTGCCAGCAGCTATTCCGGGACAGGAGGCTACGAGCAGTACTTC

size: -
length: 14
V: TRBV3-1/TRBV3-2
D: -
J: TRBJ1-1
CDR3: CASSQDPGETEAFF
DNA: TGTGCCAGCAGCCAAGATCCAGGGGAGACTGAAGCTTTCTTT

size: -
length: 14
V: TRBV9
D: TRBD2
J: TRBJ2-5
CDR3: CASSSGLEEETQYF
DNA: TGTGCCAGCAGCTCGGGACTAGAAGAAGAGACCCAGTACTTC

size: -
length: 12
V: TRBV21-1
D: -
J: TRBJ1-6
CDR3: CASAQGNSPLHF
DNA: TGTGCCAGCGCTCAGGGTAATTCACCCCTCCACTTT